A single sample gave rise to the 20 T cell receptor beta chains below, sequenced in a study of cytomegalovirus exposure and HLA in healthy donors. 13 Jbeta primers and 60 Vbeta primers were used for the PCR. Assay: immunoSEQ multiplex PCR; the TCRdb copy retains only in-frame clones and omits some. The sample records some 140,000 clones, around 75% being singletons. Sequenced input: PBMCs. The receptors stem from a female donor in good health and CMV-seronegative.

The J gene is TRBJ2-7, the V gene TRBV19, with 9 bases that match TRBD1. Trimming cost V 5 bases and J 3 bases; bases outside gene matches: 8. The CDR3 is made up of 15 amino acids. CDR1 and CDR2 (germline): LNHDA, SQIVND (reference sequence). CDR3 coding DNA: TGTGCCAGTAGTTCCGCCGGGACAGGGATCTACGAGCAGTACTTC. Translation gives CASSSAGTGIYEQYF.

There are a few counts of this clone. CDR3: CASRTRGGGNQPQHF. CDR3 DNA: TGTGCCAGCAGAACCAGAGGGGGAGGCAATCAGCCCCAGCATTTT. The rearrangement links TRBV2 to TRBJ1-5; the D gene is possibly TRBD1 (6 bases). Germline loops: CDR1 SNHLY, CDR2 FYNNEI. V gave up 6 bases and J gave up 2 bases, with 14 bases separating them. The CDR3 length is 15 residues.

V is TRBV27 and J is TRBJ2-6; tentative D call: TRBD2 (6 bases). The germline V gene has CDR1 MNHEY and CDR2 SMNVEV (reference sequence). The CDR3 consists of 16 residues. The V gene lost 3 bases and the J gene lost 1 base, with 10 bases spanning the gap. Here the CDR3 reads CASSFLSGSGANVLTF. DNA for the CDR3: TGTGCCAGCAGTTTTTTGAGCGGGTCTGGGGCCAACGTCCTGACTTTC. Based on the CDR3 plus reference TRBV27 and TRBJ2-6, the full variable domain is EAQVTQNPRYLITVTGKKLTVTCSQNMNHEYMSWYRQDPGLGLRQIYYSMNVEVTDKGDVPEGYKVSRKEKRNFPLILESPSPNQTSLYFCASSFLSGSGANVLTFGAGSRLTVL.

CDR3 in amino acids: CASSFRAGRAQPYTQYF. In DNA, the CDR3 is TGTGCCAGCAGCTTTAGAGCGGGTCGAGCTCAACCCTATACGCAGTATTTT. V is TRBV7-2 and J is TRBJ2-3, with a possible D match to TRBD2 (6 bases). The ends were cut back, 3 bases at V and 7 bases at J, with 23 bases in the middle. The CDR3 spans 17 residues. Germline V gene sequence: CDR1 SGHTA, CDR2 FQGNSA.

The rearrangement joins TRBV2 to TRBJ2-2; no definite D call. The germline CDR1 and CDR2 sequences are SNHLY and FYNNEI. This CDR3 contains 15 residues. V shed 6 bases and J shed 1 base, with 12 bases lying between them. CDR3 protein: CASRLAEWNTGELFF. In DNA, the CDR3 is TGTGCCAGCAGGCTGGCCGAATGGAACACCGGGGAGCTGTTTTTT.

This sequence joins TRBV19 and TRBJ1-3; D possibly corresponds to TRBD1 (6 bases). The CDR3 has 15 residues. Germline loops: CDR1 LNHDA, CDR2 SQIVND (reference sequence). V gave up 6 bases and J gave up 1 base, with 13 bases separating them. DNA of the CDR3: TGTGCCAGTAGCGCACAGGGAACGTCTGGAAACACCATATATTTT. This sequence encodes CASSAQGTSGNTIYF.

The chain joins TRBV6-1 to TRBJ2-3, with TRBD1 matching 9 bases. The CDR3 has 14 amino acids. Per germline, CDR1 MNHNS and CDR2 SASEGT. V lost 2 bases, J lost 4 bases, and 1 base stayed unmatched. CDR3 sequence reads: CASSETGGPDTQYF. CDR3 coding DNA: TGTGCCAGCAGTGAAACAGGGGGCCCAGATACGCAGTATTTT.

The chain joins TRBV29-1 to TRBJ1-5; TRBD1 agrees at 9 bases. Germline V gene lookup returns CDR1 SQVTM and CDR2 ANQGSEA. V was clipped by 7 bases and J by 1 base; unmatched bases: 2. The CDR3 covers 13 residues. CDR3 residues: CSAGQGSNQPQHF. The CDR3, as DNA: TGCAGCGCTGGACAGGGGAGCAATCAGCCCCAGCATTTT.

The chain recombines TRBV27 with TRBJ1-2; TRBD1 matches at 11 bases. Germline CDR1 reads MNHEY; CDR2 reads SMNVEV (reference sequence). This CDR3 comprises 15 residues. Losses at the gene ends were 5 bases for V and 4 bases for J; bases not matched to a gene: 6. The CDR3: CASSSPGQGGYGYTF. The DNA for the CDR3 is TGTGCCAGCAGTAGTCCGGGACAGGGGGGCTATGGCTACACCTTC.

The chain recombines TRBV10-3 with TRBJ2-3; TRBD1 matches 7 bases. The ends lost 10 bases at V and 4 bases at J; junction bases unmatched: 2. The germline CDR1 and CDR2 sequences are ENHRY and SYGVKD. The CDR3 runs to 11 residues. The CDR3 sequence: CANQGADTQYF. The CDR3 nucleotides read TGTGCCAACCAGGGGGCAGATACGCAGTATTTT.

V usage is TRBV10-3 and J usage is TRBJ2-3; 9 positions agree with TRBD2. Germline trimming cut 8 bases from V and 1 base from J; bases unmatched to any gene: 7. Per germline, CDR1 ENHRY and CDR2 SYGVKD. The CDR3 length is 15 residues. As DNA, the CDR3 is TGTGCCATCGGGGCGGGGGGGCACGGCACAGATACGCAGTATTTT. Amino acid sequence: CAIGAGGHGTDTQYF.

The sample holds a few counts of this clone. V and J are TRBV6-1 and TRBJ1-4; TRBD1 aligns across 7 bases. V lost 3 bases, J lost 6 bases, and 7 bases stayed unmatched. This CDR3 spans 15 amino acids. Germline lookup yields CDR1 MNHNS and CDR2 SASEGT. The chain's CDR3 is CASSDRRGLDEKLFF. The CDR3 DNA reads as TGTGCCAGCAGTGACCGGAGGGGGCTGGATGAAAAACTGTTTTTT.

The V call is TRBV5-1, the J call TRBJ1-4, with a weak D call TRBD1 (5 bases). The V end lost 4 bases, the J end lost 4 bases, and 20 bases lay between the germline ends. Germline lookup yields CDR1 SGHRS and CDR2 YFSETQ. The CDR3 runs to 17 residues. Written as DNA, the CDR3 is TGCGCCAGCAGCCCCTCGCCCCAGGGTTACGGTAATGAAAAACTGTTTTTT. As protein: CASSPSPQGYGNEKLFF.

Written as DNA, the CDR3 is TGTGCCAGCCTGGGAGGTTATAATGAAAAACTGTTTTTT. Its protein product is CASLGGYNEKLFF. The chain is built from TRBV2 and TRBJ1-4; D gene uncertain. This CDR3 is built from 13 residues. Germline loops: CDR1 SNHLY, CDR2 FYNNEI. The V end was cut by 8 bases, the J end by 4 bases, with 11 bases between.

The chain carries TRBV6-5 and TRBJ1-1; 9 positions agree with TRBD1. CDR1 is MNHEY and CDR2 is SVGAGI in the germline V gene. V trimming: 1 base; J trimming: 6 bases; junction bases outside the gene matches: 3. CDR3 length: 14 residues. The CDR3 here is CASSYLQGASEAFF. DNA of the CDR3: TGTGCCAGCAGTTACTTACAGGGGGCCTCTGAAGCTTTCTTT.

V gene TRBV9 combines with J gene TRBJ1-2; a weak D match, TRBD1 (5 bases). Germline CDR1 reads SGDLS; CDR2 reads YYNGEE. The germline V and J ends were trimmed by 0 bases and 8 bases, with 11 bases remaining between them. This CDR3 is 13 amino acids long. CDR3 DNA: TGTGCCAGCAGCGTAGCTCTGGGGCGCGGCTACACCTTC. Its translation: CASSVALGRGYTF.

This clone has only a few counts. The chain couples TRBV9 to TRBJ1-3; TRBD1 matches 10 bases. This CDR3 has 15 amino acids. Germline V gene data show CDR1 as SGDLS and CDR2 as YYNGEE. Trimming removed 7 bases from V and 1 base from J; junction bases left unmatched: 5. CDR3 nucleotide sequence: TGTGCCAGCGGGACAGGGGCTTTATCTGGAAACACCATATATTTT. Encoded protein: CASGTGALSGNTIYF.

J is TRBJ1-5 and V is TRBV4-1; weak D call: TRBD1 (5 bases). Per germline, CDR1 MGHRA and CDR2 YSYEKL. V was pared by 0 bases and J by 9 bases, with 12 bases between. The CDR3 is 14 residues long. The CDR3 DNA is TGCGCCAGCAGCCAAGAGCGGGGGTTGGGGCCCCAGCATTTT. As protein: CASSQERGLGPQHF.

The CDR3 reads CASSSRDSKNIQYF. The CDR3 coding sequence is TGTGCCAGCAGCAGCCGGGACAGCAAAAACATTCAGTACTTC. This chain uses TRBV5-4 with TRBJ2-4; TRBD1 matches at 7 bases. V shed 4 bases, J shed 3 bases, and the junction held 4 bases outside the gene matches. There are 14 residues in the CDR3. Germline V lookup: CDR1 SGHNT, CDR2 YYREEE (reference sequence).

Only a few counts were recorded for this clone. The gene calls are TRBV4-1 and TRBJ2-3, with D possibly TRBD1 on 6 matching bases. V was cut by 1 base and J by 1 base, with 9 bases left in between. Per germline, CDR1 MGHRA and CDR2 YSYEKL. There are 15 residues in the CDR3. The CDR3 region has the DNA TGCGCCAGCAGCCAAGGGGGGCTAGGCACAGATACGCAGTATTTT. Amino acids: CASSQGGLGTDTQYF.